One and the same sample provided the 30 T cell receptor beta chains below, sequenced in a study of T cell changes during pregnancy in multiple sclerosis. The table came from immunoSEQ multiplex PCR; TCRdb's copy has only in-frame clones and leaves some out. The data hold some 110,000 clones, with about 90% observed a single time. The sample in question was peripheral blood, obtained before pregnancy. These receptors were collected from a female donor with multiple sclerosis, enrolled in a pregnancy study.

The chain joins TRBV7-3 to TRBJ2-5; the match to TRBD2 covers 7 bases. This CDR3 spans 15 amino acids. Germline V gives CDR1 SGHTA, CDR2 FQGTGA. Unmatched junction bases numbered 3, after V lost 2 bases and J lost 0 bases. CDR3 DNA sequence: TGTGCCAGCAGCTTACTGGCGGGGGACCAAGAGACCCAGTACTTC. It is translated as CASSLLAGDQETQYF.

The CDR3 reads CASARADTGELFF. The DNA of the CDR3 is TGTGCCTCCGCCAGGGCTGACACCGGGGAGCTGTTTTTT. The chain recombines TRBV30 with TRBJ2-2, with D maybe TRBD1 (5 bases). Germline V CDR1 and CDR2: GTSNPN, SVGIG (reference sequence). The CDR3 runs to 13 residues. Trimming took off 7 bases at V and 3 bases at J, with 12 bases between the two ends.

This clone was found once. The V and J genes are TRBV19 and TRBJ1-3; 7 positions match TRBD1. With 1 base clipped from V and 2 bases from J, the junction kept 8 bases outside the gene matches. The CDR3 is made up of 17 amino acids. Germline loops: CDR1 LNHDA, CDR2 SQIVND (reference sequence). The CDR3 is CASSIGAGGTAGNTIYF. CDR3 sequence (DNA): TGTGCCAGTAGTATAGGTGCCGGAGGGACAGCTGGAAACACCATATATTTT. Together with reference TRBV19 and TRBJ1-3, the CDR3 gives the full variable domain: DGGITQSPKYLFRKEGQNVTLSCEQNLNHDAMYWYRQDPGQGLRLIYYSQIVNDFQKGDIAEGYSVSREKKESFPLTVTSAQKNPTAFYLCASSIGAGGTAGNTIYFGEGSWLTVV.

The genes are TRBV4-2 and TRBJ2-1; 8 positions match TRBD2. After removal of 0 bases from V and 9 bases from J, the junction contained 1 base not matched to a gene. The CDR3 contains 13 residues. Germline V CDR1 and CDR2: LGHNA, YNFKEQ. The CDR3 loop is CASSQERGGEQFF. DNA for the CDR3: TGTGCCAGCAGCCAAGAACGGGGGGGTGAGCAGTTCTTC.

The chain couples TRBV30 to TRBJ1-5; TRBD1 agrees at 9 bases. The CDR3 is made up of 15 amino acids. Germline CDR1 and CDR2: GTSNPN and SVGIG (reference sequence). Germline trimming cut 1 base from V and 2 bases from J; bases unmatched to any gene: 3. The CDR3 reads CAWSATGGGNQPQHF. In DNA form, the CDR3 reads TGTGCCTGGAGTGCGACAGGGGGAGGCAATCAGCCCCAGCATTTT.

The rearrangement uses TRBV5-1 and TRBJ2-5; D gene uncertain. Germline CDR1 and CDR2: SGHRS and YFSETQ. V was shortened by 0 bases and J by 7 bases, with 10 bases between the two germline ends. This CDR3 is 13 amino acids long. The CDR3 DNA reads as TGCGCCAGCAGCTTGGATCGGGTCGGGACCCAGTACTTC. Translated: CASSLDRVGTQYF. Variable domain in full (rest from reference TRBV5-1 and TRBJ2-5): KAGVTQTPRYLIKTRGQQVTLSCSPISGHRSVSWYQQTPGQGLQFLFEYFSETQRNKGNFPGRFSGRQFSNSRSEMNVSTLELGDSALYLCASSLDRVGTQYFGPGTRLLVL.

The rearrangement links TRBV5-1 to TRBJ2-1; the D gene is possibly TRBD2 (5 bases). V gave up 4 bases and J gave up 5 bases, with 16 bases separating them. The CDR3 is made up of 15 amino acids. Germline-derived CDR1 and CDR2 are SGHRS and YFSETQ. This CDR3 is CASSHRRTPHNEQFF. Written as DNA, the CDR3 is TGCGCCAGCAGCCATAGGCGGACTCCCCACAATGAGCAGTTCTTC.

The genes are TRBV6-6 and TRBJ1-2; 9 bases align to TRBD1. This CDR3 has 15 amino acids. The germline V gene has CDR1 MNHNY and CDR2 SVGAGI (reference sequence). V gave up 5 bases and J gave up 3 bases; unmatched junction bases: 7. CDR3 sequence: CASSLTGQGDYGYTF. CDR3 DNA sequence: TGTGCCAGCAGTCTGACGGGACAGGGAGACTATGGCTACACCTTC.

The chain couples TRBV7-2 to TRBJ2-3; D perhaps matches TRBD1 (5 bases). Germline V lookup: CDR1 SGHTA, CDR2 FQGNSA. The CDR3 contains 14 residues. Trimming took 2 bases from V and 2 from J, leaving 8 bases between them. The CDR3 is CASSLRQPTDTQYF. The CDR3, as DNA: TGTGCCAGCAGCTTAAGACAGCCCACAGATACGCAGTATTTT. The variable domain in full, with the rest retrieved from reference TRBV7-2 and TRBJ2-3, is GAGVSQSPSNKVTEKGKDVELRCDPISGHTALYWYRQSLGQGLEFLIYFQGNSAPDKSGLPSDRFSAERTGGSVSTLTIQRTQQEDSAVYLCASSLRQPTDTQYFGPGTRLTVL.

The rearrangement uses TRBV6-5 and TRBJ1-2; 7 positions match TRBD1. The V gene's germline CDR1 is MNHEY and CDR2 SVGAGI. Trimming removed 7 bases from V and 4 bases from J; junction bases left unmatched: 6. CDR3 size: 13 residues. The CDR3 sequence is CASTPTGVYGYTF. The CDR3 DNA reads TGTGCCAGCACTCCTACAGGGGTCTATGGCTACACCTTC.

J is TRBJ1-5 and V is TRBV11-2; the D is unclear. Germline assignment: CDR1 SGHAT and CDR2 FQNNGV. Trimming took off 4 bases at V and 4 bases at J, with 11 bases between the two ends. CDR3 size: 14 residues. The CDR3 bases are TGTGCCAGCAGCTCAGGACTGGTGAATCAGCCCCAGCATTTT. Encoded protein: CASSSGLVNQPQHF.

The genes are TRBV5-1 and TRBJ2-7, with 10 nucleotides matching TRBD2. The germline V gene encodes CDR1 SGHRS and CDR2 YFSETQ. CDR3 length equals 14 residues. V shed 1 base, J shed 6 bases, and the junction held 4 bases outside the gene matches. The CDR3 nucleotides are TGCGCCAGCAGCTTGCCTAGCGGGAGTGGCGAGCAGTACTTC. Amino acid sequence: CASSLPSGSGEQYF.

V gene TRBV18 combines with J gene TRBJ1-1; 9 bases align to TRBD1. Germline V lookup: CDR1 KGHSH, CDR2 LQKENI. V lost 4 bases and J lost 4; bases outside the gene matches: 13. The length of the CDR3 is 17 residues. This CDR3 reads CASSQLPTGTGSTEAFF. The CDR3 region has the DNA TGTGCCAGCTCACAATTGCCGACCGGGACAGGGAGCACTGAAGCTTTCTTT.

This chain links TRBV4-1 with TRBJ1-2, with a possible D match to TRBD1 (5 bases). Trimming left V 3 bases short and J 1 base short, with 6 bases between. Germline CDR1 reads MGHRA; CDR2 reads YSYEKL. This CDR3 is built from 13 residues. The CDR3 sequence: CASSQTDNYGYTF. The CDR3, as DNA: TGCGCCAGCAGCCAGACAGATAACTATGGCTACACCTTC.

The chain employs TRBV10-3 and TRBJ2-7; D call uncertain. Germline V gene sequence: CDR1 ENHRY, CDR2 SYGVKD. The CDR3 contains 12 residues. V was pared by 4 bases and J by 6 bases, with 10 bases between. CDR3 coding DNA: TGTGCCATCAGTGGTGGATCGGGCGAGCAGTACTTC. It codes for CAISGGSGEQYF.

The chain carries TRBV30 and TRBJ1-3; maybe TRBD1 (5 bases). CDR1 is GTSNPN, CDR2 SVGIG, per germline (reference sequence). The CDR3 extends over 16 amino acids. Trimming cost V 2 bases and J 0 bases, with 14 bases left between them. CDR3 bases: TGTGCCTGGAGTTCCGGGAGGGGATACTCTGGAAACACCATATATTTT. Residues: CAWSSGRGYSGNTIYF.

CDR3 residues: CASSPGISRTDTQYF. The DNA for the CDR3 is TGTGCCAGCAGCCCGGGGATCAGCCGCACAGATACGCAGTATTTT. The chain joins TRBV5-8 to TRBJ2-3; TRBD2 might be the D (5 bases). With 4 bases removed from V and 1 base from J, the gap between germline ends came to 13 bases. The CDR3 is 15 amino acids. CDR1 and CDR2 (germline): SGHTS, YDEGEE.

The V gene is TRBV7-9, the J gene TRBJ2-2, with 13 bases fitting TRBD2. CDR3 length equals 16 residues. Trimming removed 4 bases from V and 3 bases from J; junction bases left unmatched: 2. Germline values: CDR1 SEHNR, CDR2 FQNEAQ (reference sequence). Here the CDR3 DNA reads TGTGCCAGCAGCTACGGACTAGCGGGGGACACCGGGGAGCTGTTTTTT. Its protein is CASSYGLAGDTGELFF.

The chain uses TRBV21-1 and TRBJ1-1. TRBV21-1 constitutes a pseudogene. The CDR3 runs to 17 residues. CDR3 sequence (DNA): TGTGCCAGCAGGACAAAACCCTCCCCGGGGGTGGACACTGAAGCTTTCTTT. Amino acid sequence: CASRTKPSPGVDTEAFF.

This clone occurred once. The chain recombines TRBV29-1 with TRBJ1-1; the D is unclear. V lost 4 bases and J lost 4, with 16 bases in between. CDR1 and CDR2 from the germline V gene are SQVTM and ANQGSEA. The length of the CDR3 is 14 residues. Here the CDR3 DNA reads TGCAGCGTTGCCAGAGGGCTAGCTTTCACTGAAGCTTTCTTT. The encoded protein is CSVARGLAFTEAFF.

V is TRBV7-8 and J is TRBJ2-7; TRBD1 agrees at 7 bases. The V segment lost 1 base and the J segment 1 base; nucleotides outside the gene matches: 10. Germline V gives CDR1 SGHVS, CDR2 FQNEAQ. This CDR3 comprises 17 residues. The CDR3 is CASSLVAKGAQSYEQYF. The CDR3 DNA is TGTGCCAGCAGCTTAGTGGCGAAGGGGGCCCAGTCCTACGAGCAGTACTTC.

The chain has TRBV29-1 and TRBJ1-2; TRBD1 matches at 8 bases. The germline CDR1 and CDR2 sequences are SQVTM and ANQGSEA. V was clipped by 6 bases and J by 2 bases; unmatched bases: 8. The CDR3 loop spans 14 amino acids. The CDR3 loop reads CSVDRDRYNYGYTF. As DNA, the CDR3 is TGCAGCGTGGACCGGGACAGGTACAACTATGGCTACACCTTC.

V is TRBV27 and J is TRBJ1-3; 10 nucleotides align to TRBD1. The CDR3 has 16 residues. J gave up 7 bases and V 0 bases, and 6 bases lay outside the gene matches. Germline values: CDR1 MNHEY, CDR2 SMNVEV (reference sequence). The CDR3: CASSLSGQGQANTIYF. In DNA form, the CDR3 reads TGTGCCAGCAGTTTATCGGGACAGGGGCAAGCGAACACCATATATTTT.

This clone was counted once. The V gene is TRBV28, the J gene TRBJ1-2, with D possibly matching TRBD1 (6 bases). This CDR3 has 15 amino acids. Germline V gene sequence: CDR1 MDHEN, CDR2 SYDVKM. With 5 bases removed from V and 2 bases from J, the gap between germline ends came to 15 bases. The CDR3 coding sequence is TGTGCCAGCAGTCCGACAGGTCAATTCAACTATGGCTACACCTTC. It codes for CASSPTGQFNYGYTF.

V and J are TRBV5-6 and TRBJ1-1; tentatively, D is TRBD1 (5 bases). The CDR3 consists of 15 residues. Trimming took off 4 bases at V and 1 base at J, with 14 bases between the two ends. Per germline, CDR1 SGHDT and CDR2 YYEEEE. Here the CDR3 reads CASSRRRQRNTEAFF. In nucleotides, the CDR3 is TGTGCCAGCAGCCGTAGAAGACAGAGGAACACTGAAGCTTTCTTT.

As DNA, the CDR3 is TGTGCCAGTAGTCCTACGACTAGCGGGGATACGCAGTATTTT. As protein: CASSPTTSGDTQYF. The chain couples TRBV19 to TRBJ2-3; 10 bases fit TRBD2. CDR1 and CDR2 (germline): LNHDA, SQIVND (reference sequence). V was clipped by 5 bases and J by 6 bases; unmatched bases: 5. The length of the CDR3 is 14 residues.

J is TRBJ1-4 and V is TRBV6-5; TRBD1 matches at 7 bases. Trimming removed 2 bases from V and 7 bases from J; junction bases left unmatched: 7. This CDR3 has 15 amino acids. CDR1 and CDR2 (germline): MNHEY, SVGAGI. CDR3 bases: TGTGCCAGCAGTTACCGAGGGGGCCAAGGTGAAAAACTGTTTTTT. Translating gives CASSYRGGQGEKLFF.

J is TRBJ2-1 and V is TRBV27; TRBD1 matches 10 bases. The CDR3 contains 15 residues. The V segment lost 2 bases and the J segment 4 bases; nucleotides outside the gene matches: 2. Germline CDR1 is MNHEY and CDR2 is SMNVEV (reference sequence). The CDR3 DNA sequence: TGTGCCAGCAGTTTAGGACAGGGGGTATACAATGAGCAGTTCTTC. It is translated as CASSLGQGVYNEQFF.

This clone was detected only once. This rearrangement joins TRBV7-9 to TRBJ2-2; 8 bases fit TRBD2. Germline CDR1 reads SEHNR; CDR2 reads FQNEAQ (reference sequence). Trimming took 4 bases from V and 4 from J; bases not matched to a gene: 5. CDR3 size: 15 residues. The DNA for the CDR3 is TGTGCCAGCAGCTGGCTAGCGGGTGGCACCGGGGAGCTGTTTTTT. This encodes CASSWLAGGTGELFF.

This chain connects TRBV7-3 to TRBJ2-5; D perhaps matches TRBD2 (5 bases). Per the germline V gene, CDR1 is SGHTA and CDR2 is FQGTGA. The ends were cut back, 5 bases at V and 2 bases at J, with 15 bases in the middle. CDR3 length: 15 residues. The CDR3 is CASSPSAGSQETQYF. Here the CDR3 DNA reads TGTGCCAGCAGCCCATCGGCGGGCAGTCAAGAGACCCAGTACTTC.